This T cell receptor beta chain stems from a study of T cell changes during pregnancy in multiple sclerosis. Measured with immunoSEQ multiplex PCR; TCRdb has only the in-frame clones, and not every one. The data hold over 65,000 clones, with roughly 90% observed a single time. V dropped 4 bases and J dropped 6; count of bases not matched to a gene: 12. CDR1 and CDR2 from the germline V gene are SGHRS and YFSETQ. The CDR3 spans 17 residues. The chain combines TRBV5-1 with TRBJ2-1, with TRBD1 identical over 11 bases. The source material was peripheral blood, sampled in the first trimester of pregnancy. The source is a female donor with multiple sclerosis, enrolled in a pregnancy study. CDR3 protein: CASSLSPGTGGFNEQFF. The CDR3, as DNA: TGCGCCAGCAGCCTCTCGCCAGGGACAGGGGGGTTCAATGAGCAGTTCTTC.